This TCR beta chain emerged from a study of blood T cell repertoires in COVID-19. In germline, CDR1 is ENHRY, CDR2 SYGVKD. The CDR3 sequence is 15 residues long. The V gene lost 0 bases and the J gene lost 3 bases, with 8 bases spanning the gap. As processed by the authors: Amplified reference gene primers provided the basis for estimating nucleated cell counts. TCRdb keeps only in-frame clones here, not all; method: immunoSEQ multiplex PCR. V and J calls and clone size are as listed in that table; D and trimming were resolved from the DNA. Counted here are more than 50,000 clones, around 90% occurring once; the ten biggest clones make up about a sixth.

Sequenced material: peripheral blood. This TCR came from an elderly man with acute or convalescent COVID-19. This chain connects TRBV10-3 to TRBJ2-2, with a weak D call TRBD1 (5 bases). This CDR3 is CAISESARDTGELFF. The CDR3 DNA sequence: TGTGCCATCAGTGAGTCGGCCAGGGACACCGGGGAGCTGTTTTTT.